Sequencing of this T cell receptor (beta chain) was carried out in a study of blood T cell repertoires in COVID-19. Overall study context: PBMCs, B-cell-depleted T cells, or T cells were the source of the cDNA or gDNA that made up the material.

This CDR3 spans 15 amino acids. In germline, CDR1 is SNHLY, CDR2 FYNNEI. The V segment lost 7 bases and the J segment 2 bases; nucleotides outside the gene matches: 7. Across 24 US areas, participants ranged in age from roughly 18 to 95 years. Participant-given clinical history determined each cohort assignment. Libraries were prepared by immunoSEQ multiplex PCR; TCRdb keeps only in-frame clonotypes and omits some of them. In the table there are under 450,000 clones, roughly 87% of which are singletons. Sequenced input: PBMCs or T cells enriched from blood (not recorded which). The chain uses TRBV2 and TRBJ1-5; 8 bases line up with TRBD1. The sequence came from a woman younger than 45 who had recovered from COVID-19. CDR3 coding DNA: TGTGCCAGCAAATCGGACAGGGCTGGCAATCAGCCCCAGCATTTT. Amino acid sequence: CASKSDRAGNQPQHF.